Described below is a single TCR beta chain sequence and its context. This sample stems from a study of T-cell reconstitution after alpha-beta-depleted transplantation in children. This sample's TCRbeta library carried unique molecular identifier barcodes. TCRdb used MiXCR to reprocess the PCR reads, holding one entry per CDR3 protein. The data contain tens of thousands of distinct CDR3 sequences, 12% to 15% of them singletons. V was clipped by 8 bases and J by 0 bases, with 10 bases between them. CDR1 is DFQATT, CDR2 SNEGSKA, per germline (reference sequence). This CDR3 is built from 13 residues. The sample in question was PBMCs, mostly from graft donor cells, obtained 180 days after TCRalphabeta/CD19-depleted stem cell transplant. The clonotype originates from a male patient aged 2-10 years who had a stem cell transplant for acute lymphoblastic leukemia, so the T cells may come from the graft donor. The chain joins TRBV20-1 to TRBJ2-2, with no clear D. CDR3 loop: CSYRAANTGELFF. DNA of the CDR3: TGCAGTTACCGGGCAGCGAACACCGGGGAGCTGTTTTTT.